Listed here are 5 T cell receptor beta chains from one sample, sequenced in a study of CD8 T cells in ankylosing spondylitis. One entry per CDR3 protein results from TCRdb running MiXCR on the 5' RACE reads. The sample contains 50,000 to 65,000 distinct CDR3 sequences, roughly 7.3% of which appear only once. Sequenced: blood, either unsorted or a sorted T cell fraction (not recorded which). All receptors derive from a female donor with ankylosing spondylitis or in good health (not recorded which).

This clonotype was recorded a few times. This chain joins TRBV7-9 and TRBJ2-3, with D possibly TRBD2 on 5 matching bases. From germline, CDR1 is SEHNR and CDR2 FQNEAQ (reference sequence). The CDR3 has 12 amino acids. V was cut by 4 bases and J by 5 bases, with 7 bases left in between. The DNA of the CDR3 is TGTGCCAGCAGCTCGAGCGGAGATACGCAGTATTTT. Encoded protein: CASSSSGDTQYF.

The sample holds many counts of this clonotype. The rearrangement links TRBV11-2 to TRBJ1-6; 11 positions match TRBD1. CDR1 SGHAT and CDR2 FQNNGV come from the germline V gene. This CDR3 region has 15 residues. V was clipped by 5 bases and J by 10 bases; unmatched bases: 7. CDR3 coding DNA: TGTGCCAGCAGCCTCGGGACAGGGGGTAAATCACCCCTCCACTTT. It translates to CASSLGTGGKSPLHF.

This clonotype appeared many times. The V call is TRBV5-5, the J call TRBJ1-2, with 8 positions matching TRBD1. This CDR3 has 14 residues. Germline V gene sequence: CDR1 SGHKS, CDR2 YYEKEE (reference sequence). Losses at the gene ends were 3 bases for V and 2 bases for J; bases not matched to a gene: 3. DNA for the CDR3: TGTGCCAGCAGCTCAGGACAGGGCAACTATGGCTACACCTTC. It encodes CASSSGQGNYGYTF.

This clonotype was observed at least ten times. The rearrangement uses TRBV20-1 and TRBJ2-5; 11 positions agree with TRBD1. Germline V CDR1 and CDR2: DFQATT, SNEGSKA (reference sequence). After removal of 3 bases from V and 2 bases from J, the junction contained 11 bases not matched to a gene. The CDR3 is made up of 17 amino acids. CDR3 sequence reads: CSASLGQGVVGQETQYF. The CDR3 nucleotides are TGCAGTGCTAGCCTGGGACAGGGGGTCGTAGGGCAAGAGACCCAGTACTTC.

This clonotype occurred a few times. A clone one base away is much larger, so this may be a read error. The V call is TRBV7-3, the J call TRBJ2-3; D gene ambiguous. The CDR3 totals 13 residues. Germline V gene sequence: CDR1 SGHTA, CDR2 FQGTGA. This chain's CDR3 is CANSPGAPATQYF. CDR3 DNA sequence: TGTGCCAACAGCCCCGGCGCCCCTGCGACGCAGTATTTT.